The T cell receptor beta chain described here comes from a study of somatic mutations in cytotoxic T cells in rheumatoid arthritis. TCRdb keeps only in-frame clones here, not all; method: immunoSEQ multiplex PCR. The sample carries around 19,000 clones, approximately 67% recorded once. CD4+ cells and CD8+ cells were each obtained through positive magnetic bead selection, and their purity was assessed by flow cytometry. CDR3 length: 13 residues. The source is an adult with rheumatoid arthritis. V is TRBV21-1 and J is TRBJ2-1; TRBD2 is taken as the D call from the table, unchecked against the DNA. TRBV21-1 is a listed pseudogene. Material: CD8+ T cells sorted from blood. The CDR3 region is CASTRTSGVEQFF. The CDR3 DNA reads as TGTGCCAGCACCCGGACTAGCGGGGTTGAGCAGTTCTTC.